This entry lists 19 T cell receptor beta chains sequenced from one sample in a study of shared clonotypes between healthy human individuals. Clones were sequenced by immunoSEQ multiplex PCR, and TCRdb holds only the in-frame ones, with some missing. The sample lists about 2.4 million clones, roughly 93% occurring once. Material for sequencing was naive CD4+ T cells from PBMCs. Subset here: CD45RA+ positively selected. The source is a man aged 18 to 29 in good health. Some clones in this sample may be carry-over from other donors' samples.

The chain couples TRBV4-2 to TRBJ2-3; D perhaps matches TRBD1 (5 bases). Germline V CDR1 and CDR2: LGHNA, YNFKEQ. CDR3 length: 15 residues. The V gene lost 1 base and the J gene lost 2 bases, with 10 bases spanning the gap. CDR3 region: CASSQVQANTDTQYF. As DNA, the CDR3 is TGTGCCAGCAGCCAAGTACAGGCGAACACAGATACGCAGTATTTT.

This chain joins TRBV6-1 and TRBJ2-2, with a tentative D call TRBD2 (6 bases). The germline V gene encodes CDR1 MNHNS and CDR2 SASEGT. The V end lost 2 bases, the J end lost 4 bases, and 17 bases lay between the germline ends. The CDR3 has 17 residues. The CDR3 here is CASSEWVGGKGTGELFF. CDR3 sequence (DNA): TGTGCCAGCAGTGAATGGGTAGGCGGGAAAGGCACCGGGGAGCTGTTTTTT.

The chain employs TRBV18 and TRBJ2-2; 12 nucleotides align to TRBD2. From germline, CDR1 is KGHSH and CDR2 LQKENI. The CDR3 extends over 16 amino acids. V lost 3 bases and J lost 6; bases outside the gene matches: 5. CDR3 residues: CASSPLAGGQSGELFF. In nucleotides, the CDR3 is TGTGCCAGCTCACCTCTAGCGGGAGGGCAGTCCGGGGAGCTGTTTTTT. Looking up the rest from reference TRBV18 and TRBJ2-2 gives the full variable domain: NAGVMQNPRHLVRRRGQEARLRCSPMKGHSHVYWYRQLPEEGLKFMVYLQKENIIDESGMPKERFSAEFPKEGPSILRIQQVVRGDSAAYFCASSPLAGGQSGELFFGEGSRLTVL.

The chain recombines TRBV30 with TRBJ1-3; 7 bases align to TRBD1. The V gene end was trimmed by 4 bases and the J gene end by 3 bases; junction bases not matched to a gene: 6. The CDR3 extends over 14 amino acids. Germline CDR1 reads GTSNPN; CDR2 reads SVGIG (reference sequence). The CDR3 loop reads CAWTHRGGGNTIYF. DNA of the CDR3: TGTGCCTGGACCCACAGGGGTGGTGGAAACACCATATATTTT.

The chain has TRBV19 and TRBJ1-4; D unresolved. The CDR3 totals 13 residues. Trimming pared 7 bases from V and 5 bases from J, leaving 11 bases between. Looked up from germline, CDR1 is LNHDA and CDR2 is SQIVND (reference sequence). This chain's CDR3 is CASIEQENEKLFF. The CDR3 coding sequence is TGTGCCAGTATAGAACAAGAAAATGAAAAACTGTTTTTT.

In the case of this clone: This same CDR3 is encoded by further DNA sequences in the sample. As DNA, the CDR3 is TGTGCCAGCTCACCAGGGACAGGGGGTTCCTATGGCTACACCTTC. Translation gives CASSPGTGGSYGYTF. The rearrangement joins TRBV18 to TRBJ1-2, with TRBD1 matching 11 bases. V lost 2 bases to trimming and J lost 4 bases; unmatched junction nucleotides: 3. CDR1 and CDR2 (germline): KGHSH, LQKENI. The CDR3 consists of 15 residues.

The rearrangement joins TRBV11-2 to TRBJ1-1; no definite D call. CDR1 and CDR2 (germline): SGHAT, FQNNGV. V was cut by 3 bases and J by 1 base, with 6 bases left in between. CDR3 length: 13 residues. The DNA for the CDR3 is TGTGCCAGCAGCTTTTCGAAGAACACTGAAGCTTTCTTT. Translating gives CASSFSKNTEAFF.

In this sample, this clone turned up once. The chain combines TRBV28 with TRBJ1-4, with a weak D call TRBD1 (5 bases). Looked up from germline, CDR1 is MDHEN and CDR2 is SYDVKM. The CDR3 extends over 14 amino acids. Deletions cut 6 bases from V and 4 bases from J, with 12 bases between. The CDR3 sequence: CASRSGGINEKLFF. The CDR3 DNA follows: TGTGCCAGCAGAAGTGGGGGGATTAATGAAAAACTGTTTTTT.

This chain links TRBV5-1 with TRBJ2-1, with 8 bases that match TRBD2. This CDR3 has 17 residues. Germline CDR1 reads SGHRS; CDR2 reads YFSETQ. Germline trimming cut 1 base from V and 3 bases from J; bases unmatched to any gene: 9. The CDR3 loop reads CASSLSSSGQIYNEQFF. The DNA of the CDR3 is TGCGCCAGCAGCTTGTCGTCTAGCGGGCAAATCTACAATGAGCAGTTCTTC.

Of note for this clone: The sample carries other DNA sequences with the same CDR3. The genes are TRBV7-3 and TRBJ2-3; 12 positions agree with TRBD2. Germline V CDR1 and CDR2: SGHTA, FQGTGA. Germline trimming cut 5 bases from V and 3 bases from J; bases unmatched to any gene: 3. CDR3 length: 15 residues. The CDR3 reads CASSLTSGSTDTQYF. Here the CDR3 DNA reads TGTGCCAGCAGCCTGACTAGCGGGAGTACAGATACGCAGTATTTT.

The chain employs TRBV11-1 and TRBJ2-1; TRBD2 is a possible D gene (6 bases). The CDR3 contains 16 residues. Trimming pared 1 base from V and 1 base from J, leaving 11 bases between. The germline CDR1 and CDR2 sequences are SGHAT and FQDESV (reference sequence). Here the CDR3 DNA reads TGTGCCAGCAGCTTAGTGCGGGATCTATCCTACAATGAGCAGTTCTTC. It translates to CASSLVRDLSYNEQFF.

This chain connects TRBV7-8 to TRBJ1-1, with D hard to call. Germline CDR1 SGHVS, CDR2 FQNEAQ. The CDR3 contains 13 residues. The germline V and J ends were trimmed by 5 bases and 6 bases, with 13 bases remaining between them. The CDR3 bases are TGTGCCAGCAGCCCCCGTATCAGGTCTGAAGCTTTCTTT. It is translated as CASSPRIRSEAFF.

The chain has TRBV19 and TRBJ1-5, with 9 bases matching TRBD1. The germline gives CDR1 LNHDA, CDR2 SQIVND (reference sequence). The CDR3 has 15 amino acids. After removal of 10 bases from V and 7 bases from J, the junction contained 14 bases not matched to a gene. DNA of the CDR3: TGTGCCACCAAAGGTGGTACAGGGGGCTGGCAGCCCCAGCATTTT. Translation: CATKGGTGGWQPQHF.

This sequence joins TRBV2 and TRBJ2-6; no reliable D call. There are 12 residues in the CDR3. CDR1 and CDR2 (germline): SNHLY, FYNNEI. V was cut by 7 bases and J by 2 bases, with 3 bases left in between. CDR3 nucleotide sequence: TGTGCCAGCACCGCTGGGGCCAACGTCCTGACTTTC. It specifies CASTAGANVLTF.

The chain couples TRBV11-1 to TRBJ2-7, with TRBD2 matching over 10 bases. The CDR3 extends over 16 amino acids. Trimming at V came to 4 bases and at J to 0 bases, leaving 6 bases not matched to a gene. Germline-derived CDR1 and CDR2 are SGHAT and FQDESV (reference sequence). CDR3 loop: CASSSKPSGGSYEQYF. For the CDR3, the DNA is TGTGCCAGCAGCTCGAAACCTAGCGGGGGCTCCTACGAGCAGTACTTC.

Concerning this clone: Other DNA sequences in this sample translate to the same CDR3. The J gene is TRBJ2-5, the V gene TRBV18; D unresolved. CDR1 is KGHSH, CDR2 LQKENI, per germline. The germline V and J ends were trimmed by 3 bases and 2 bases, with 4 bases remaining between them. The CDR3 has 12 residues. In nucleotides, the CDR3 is TGTGCCAGCTCACCTCAACAAGAGACCCAGTACTTC. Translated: CASSPQQETQYF.

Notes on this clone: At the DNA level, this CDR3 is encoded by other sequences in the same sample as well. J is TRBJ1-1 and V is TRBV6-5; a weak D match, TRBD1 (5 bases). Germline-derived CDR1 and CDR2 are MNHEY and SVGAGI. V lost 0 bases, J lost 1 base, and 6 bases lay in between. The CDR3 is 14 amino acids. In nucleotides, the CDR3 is TGTGCCAGCAGTTACTCCGACAGGAACACTGAAGCTTTCTTT. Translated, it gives CASSYSDRNTEAFF.

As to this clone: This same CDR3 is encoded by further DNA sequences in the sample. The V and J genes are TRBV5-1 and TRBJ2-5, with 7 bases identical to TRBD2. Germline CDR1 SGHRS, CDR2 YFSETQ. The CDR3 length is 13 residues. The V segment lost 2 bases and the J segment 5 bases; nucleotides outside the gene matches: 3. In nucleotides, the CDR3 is TGCGCCAGCAGCTTCGGGGGGTTGGAGACCCAGTACTTC. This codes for CASSFGGLETQYF.

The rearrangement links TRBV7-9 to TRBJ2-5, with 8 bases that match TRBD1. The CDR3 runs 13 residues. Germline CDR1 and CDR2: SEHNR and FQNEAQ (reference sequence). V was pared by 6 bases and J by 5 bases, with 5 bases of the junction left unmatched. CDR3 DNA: TGTGCCAGCAGGCCAGGGGGCGGGGAGACCCAGTACTTC. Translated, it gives CASRPGGGETQYF. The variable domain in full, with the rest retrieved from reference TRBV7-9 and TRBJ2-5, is DTGVSQNPRHKITKRGQNVTFRCDPISEHNRLYWYRQTLGQGPEFLTYFQNEAQLEKSRLLSDRFSAERPKGSFSTLEIQRTEQGDSAMYLCASRPGGGETQYFGPGTRLLVL.